Listed here are 27 T cell receptor beta chains from one sample, sequenced in a study of CD8+ T cells in alopecia areata. The treatment was: oral pan-JAK inhibitor, 5-10 mg twice daily. Reverse transcription of extracted RNA yielded cDNA, which provided the sequencing template. TCRdb's copy holds only in-frame clones and misses some; the assay was immunoSEQ multiplex PCR. This table holds around 200,000 clones, over 60% found once. This sample comprised CD4+ T cells sorted from blood, obtained at week 4, from a patient treated with tofacitinib. Source of these receptors: a human donor with alopecia areata.

In this sample, this clone turned up a few times. V usage is TRBV5-1 and J usage is TRBJ1-1, with TRBD1 matching over 7 bases. With 4 bases clipped from V and 1 base from J, the junction kept 7 bases outside the gene matches. The CDR3 runs to 15 residues. CDR1 is SGHRS, CDR2 YFSETQ, per germline. The CDR3 DNA sequence: TGCGCCAGCAGCCTCGGTTACAGGGGGAACACTGAAGCTTTCTTT. This translates into CASSLGYRGNTEAFF.

This clone has a single count. J is TRBJ2-5 and V is TRBV5-1; 9 bases are a match to TRBD1. The CDR3 sequence is 15 residues long. Germline V gene sequence: CDR1 SGHRS, CDR2 YFSETQ. Losses at the gene ends were 0 bases for V and 2 bases for J; bases not matched to a gene: 2. The CDR3 nucleotides are TGCGCCAGCAGCTTGGACGGGACAGGGCAAGAGACCCAGTACTTC. As protein: CASSLDGTGQETQYF.

V gene TRBV7-2 combines with J gene TRBJ2-3; 8 bases agree with TRBD2. Germline trimming cut 5 bases from V and 7 bases from J; bases unmatched to any gene: 17. This CDR3 has 17 amino acids. CDR1 SGHTA and CDR2 FQGNSA come from the germline V gene. CDR3 sequence (DNA): TGTGCCAGCAGCCTCCGGACTAGCTCCCCCCCGGCCCATACGCAGTATTTT. This translates into CASSLRTSSPPAHTQYF.

The rearrangement joins TRBV4-2 to TRBJ2-7, with a weak D call TRBD2 (6 bases). V lost 0 bases and J lost 6, with 18 bases in between. This CDR3 contains 16 residues. CDR1 is LGHNA, CDR2 YNFKEQ, per germline. As DNA, the CDR3 is TGTGCCAGCAGCCAAGAAACCCGACTAGGGCCCCTCGAGCAGTACTTC. Protein product: CASSQETRLGPLEQYF.

A note on this clone: Other DNA sequences in the sample encode the same CDR3. The chain has TRBV7-2 and TRBJ1-2; D remains unclear. CDR3 length equals 14 residues. Trimming took 1 base from V and 0 from J, leaving 6 bases between them. From germline, CDR1 is SGHTA and CDR2 FQGNSA. The CDR3 coding sequence is TGTGCCAGCAGCTTAGGAGGGCCTAACTATGGCTACACCTTC. As protein: CASSLGGPNYGYTF. The full variable domain, in which reference TRBV7-2 and TRBJ1-2 provide the parts outside the CDR3, is GAGVSQSPSNKVTEKGKDVELRCDPISGHTALYWYRQSLGQGLEFLIYFQGNSAPDKSGLPSDRFSAERTGGSVSTLTIQRTQQEDSAVYLCASSLGGPNYGYTFGSGTRLTVV.

V usage is TRBV15 and J usage is TRBJ1-5; D is unclear. CDR1 and CDR2 from the germline V gene are LNHNV and YYDKDF (reference sequence). This CDR3 is built from 15 residues. The V gene lost 0 bases and the J gene lost 4 bases, with 10 bases spanning the gap. This chain's CDR3 is CATSRDRAGNQPQHF. The CDR3 coding sequence is TGTGCCACCAGCAGAGATAGGGCTGGGAATCAGCCCCAGCATTTT.

V usage is TRBV27 and J usage is TRBJ1-6; a weak D match, TRBD1 (6 bases). The CDR3 covers 15 residues. The germline CDR1 and CDR2 sequences are MNHEY and SMNVEV (reference sequence). V was clipped by 0 bases and J by 7 bases, with 10 bases between them. CDR3 in DNA: TGTGCCAGCAGTTTATCCCTCGGGGGCAATTCACCCCTCCACTTT. It specifies CASSLSLGGNSPLHF.

The rearrangement uses TRBV5-4 and TRBJ2-5, with D perhaps TRBD1 or TRBD2 (6 bases each). With 10 bases removed from V and 5 bases from J, the gap between germline ends came to 15 bases. Germline V gene lookup returns CDR1 SGHNT and CDR2 YYREEE (reference sequence). This CDR3 spans 12 amino acids. The CDR3 protein is CAAGQAGETQYF. DNA of the CDR3: TGTGCCGCGGGACAAGCTGGGGAGACCCAGTACTTC.

This clone was detected only a few times. The chain joins TRBV10-3 to TRBJ1-6; D is ambiguous. CDR3 length: 12 amino acids. Trimming removed 11 bases from V and 7 bases from J, with 12 bases in between. Looked up from germline, CDR1 is ENHRY and CDR2 is SYGVKD. This chain's CDR3 is CAFSDGNSPLHF. The CDR3 DNA is TGTGCCTTTTCGGACGGGAATTCACCCCTCCACTTT.

The CDR3 DNA is TGCAGCGTTGTTAACACCGGGGAGCTGTTTTTT. Protein sequence: CSVVNTGELFF. V gene TRBV29-1 combines with J gene TRBJ2-2; no definite D call. V shed 4 bases and J shed 2 bases, with 2 bases lying between them. The germline gives CDR1 SQVTM, CDR2 ANQGSEA. The CDR3 spans 11 residues.

The rearrangement joins TRBV29-1 to TRBJ2-7; D could derive from TRBD1 or TRBD2 (7 bases each). Trimming stripped 2 bases from V and 1 base from J, with 9 bases between. Germline CDR1 and CDR2: SQVTM and ANQGSEA. This CDR3 region has 13 residues. The CDR3 loop is CSVEQGGSYEQYF. Here the CDR3 DNA reads TGCAGCGTTGAACAGGGGGGGTCCTACGAGCAGTACTTC.

The rearrangement uses TRBV9 and TRBJ2-3; 7 bases map to TRBD2. The CDR3 runs to 15 residues. Germline-derived CDR1 and CDR2 are SGDLS and YYNGEE. The V gene end was trimmed by 1 base and the J gene end by 2 bases; junction bases not matched to a gene: 4. The CDR3 sequence is CASSVTSEATDTQYF. CDR3 nucleotide sequence: TGTGCCAGCAGCGTAACTAGCGAAGCCACAGATACGCAGTATTTT.

This clone was detected a few times. The V and J genes are TRBV25-1 and TRBJ2-1; D gene unclear. This CDR3 region has 12 residues. Per germline, CDR1 MGHDK and CDR2 SYGVNS. Deletions cut 3 bases from V and 7 bases from J, with 7 bases between. The CDR3 region has the DNA TGTGCCAGCAGTGATGGCACGAATGAGCAGTTCTTC. This encodes CASSDGTNEQFF.

The rearrangement joins TRBV7-9 to TRBJ2-1; D unresolved. This CDR3 comprises 10 residues. Trimming took off 5 bases at V and 12 bases at J, with 8 bases between the two ends. Germline CDR1 and CDR2: SEHNR and FQNEAQ (reference sequence). The CDR3 spells CASSLEVQFF. The CDR3 DNA sequence: TGTGCCAGCAGCCTCGAGGTGCAGTTCTTC.

As regards this clone: This specimen includes other DNA sequences encoding the same CDR3. The chain carries TRBV2 and TRBJ2-2, with D unresolved. Germline CDR1 and CDR2: SNHLY and FYNNEI. The CDR3 extends over 12 amino acids. Trimming removed 1 base at V and 7 bases at J, with 4 bases between. The CDR3 here is CASSEGIGELFF. The CDR3 bases are TGTGCCAGCAGTGAAGGGATCGGGGAGCTGTTTTTT.

The rearrangement joins TRBV5-1 to TRBJ2-3; 8 bases are shared with TRBD1. Germline CDR1 and CDR2: SGHRS and YFSETQ. V shed 4 bases, J shed 0 bases, and the junction held 4 bases outside the gene matches. The CDR3 extends over 15 amino acids. CDR3 residues: CASSKGQESTDTQYF. The CDR3 DNA is TGCGCCAGCAGCAAGGGACAGGAGAGCACAGATACGCAGTATTTT.

The rearrangement joins TRBV5-6 to TRBJ1-2, with D possibly TRBD1 on 5 matching bases. The CDR3 sequence is 14 residues long. The V end was cut by 1 base, the J end by 4 bases, with 11 bases between. Germline CDR1 is SGHDT and CDR2 is YYEEEE. The CDR3 loop reads CASSLKGVGYGYTF. CDR3 nucleotides: TGTGCCAGCAGCTTGAAAGGGGTTGGCTATGGCTACACCTTC.

This clone showed up just a few times. This rearrangement joins TRBV23-1 to TRBJ1-2; no definite D call. TRBV23-1 qualifies as an ORF whose function is uncertain. The V gene lost 2 bases and the J gene lost 4 bases, with 14 bases spanning the gap. The CDR3 is 15 residues long. CDR3 residues: CASSQESPRPYGYTF. The CDR3, as DNA: TGCGCCAGCAGTCAAGAATCGCCAAGACCCTATGGCTACACCTTC.

The genes are TRBV27 and TRBJ1-5; the D is unclear. The CDR3 has 13 residues. Germline CDR1 and CDR2: MNHEY and SMNVEV (reference sequence). Between the trimmed V and J ends, which lost 6 bases and 2 bases, there was a span of 8 bases. CDR3 DNA sequence: TGTGCCAGCAGGGGCAGCCGCAATCAGCCCCAGCATTTT. This encodes CASRGSRNQPQHF.

The genes are TRBV7-3 and TRBJ2-2; 10 bases agree with TRBD2. Looked up from germline, CDR1 is SGHTA and CDR2 is FQGTGA. J gave up 1 base and V 4 bases, and 9 bases lay outside the gene matches. The CDR3 totals 18 residues. CDR3 sequence: CASSSEGLAGENTGELFF. The CDR3 DNA is TGTGCCAGCAGCTCCGAGGGGCTAGCGGGGGAGAACACCGGGGAGCTGTTTTTT.

This rearrangement joins TRBV30 to TRBJ1-2; possibly TRBD1 for D (5 bases). Trimming took off 7 bases at V and 4 bases at J, with 16 bases between the two ends. Germline values: CDR1 GTSNPN, CDR2 SVGIG (reference sequence). The CDR3 sequence is 13 residues long. CDR3 nucleotide sequence: TGTGCCTCGGGGGACCTAATCTCCTATGGCTACACCTTC. This codes for CASGDLISYGYTF.

This clone was found once. The chain combines TRBV28 with TRBJ1-1, with unresolved D. This CDR3 comprises 13 residues. The V end was cut by 3 bases, the J end by 0 bases, with 5 bases between. CDR1 and CDR2 from the germline V gene are MDHEN and SYDVKM. Here the CDR3 reads CASSFDLNTEAFF. In DNA form, the CDR3 reads TGTGCCAGCAGTTTTGACCTGAACACTGAAGCTTTCTTT. The variable domain in full, with the rest retrieved from reference TRBV28 and TRBJ1-1, is DVKVTQSSRYLVKRTGEKVFLECVQDMDHENMFWYRQDPGLGLRLIYFSYDVKMKEKGDIPEGYSVSREKKERFSLILESASTNQTSMYLCASSFDLNTEAFFGQGTRLTVV.

The chain couples TRBV2 to TRBJ2-3; 7 bases line up with TRBD2. Germline lookup yields CDR1 SNHLY and CDR2 FYNNEI. The CDR3 length is 12 residues. J lost 11 bases, V lost 5 bases, and 7 bases had no gene match. The DNA of the CDR3 is TGTGCCAGCAGTCCCGGGACTACCATGCAGTATTTT. Translation gives CASSPGTTMQYF.

This sequence joins TRBV18 and TRBJ2-1, with TRBD2 matching 11 bases. V dropped 6 bases and J dropped 4; count of bases not matched to a gene: 5. The CDR3 totals 15 residues. Germline-derived CDR1 and CDR2 are KGHSH and LQKENI. Here the CDR3 reads CASSQLAGAYNEQFF. As DNA, the CDR3 is TGTGCCAGCTCCCAACTAGCGGGAGCATACAATGAGCAGTTCTTC.

The V call is TRBV27, the J call TRBJ2-3; 12 nucleotides line up with TRBD2. CDR1 is MNHEY, CDR2 SMNVEV, per germline (reference sequence). The length of the CDR3 is 13 residues. The CDR3: CVTRLAGEDTQYF. For the CDR3, the DNA is TGTGTCACACGACTAGCGGGGGAAGATACGCAGTATTTT.

The chain carries TRBV6-1 and TRBJ1-5; D unresolved. Germline CDR1 MNHNS, CDR2 SASEGT. The CDR3 runs to 12 residues. The ends were cut back, 10 bases at V and 5 bases at J, with 12 bases in the middle. CDR3 sequence reads: CATDRRDQPQHF. The CDR3 nucleotides read TGTGCCACCGACCGAAGGGATCAGCCCCAGCATTTT.

The rearrangement joins TRBV2 to TRBJ2-2; D is possibly TRBD1 (6 bases). Germline lookup yields CDR1 SNHLY and CDR2 FYNNEI. The V end lost 6 bases, the J end lost 7 bases, and 15 bases lay between the germline ends. This CDR3 region has 14 residues. The CDR3 reads CASSYRVIVGELFF. The DNA of the CDR3 is TGTGCCAGCAGCTACAGGGTTATAGTCGGGGAGCTGTTTTTT.